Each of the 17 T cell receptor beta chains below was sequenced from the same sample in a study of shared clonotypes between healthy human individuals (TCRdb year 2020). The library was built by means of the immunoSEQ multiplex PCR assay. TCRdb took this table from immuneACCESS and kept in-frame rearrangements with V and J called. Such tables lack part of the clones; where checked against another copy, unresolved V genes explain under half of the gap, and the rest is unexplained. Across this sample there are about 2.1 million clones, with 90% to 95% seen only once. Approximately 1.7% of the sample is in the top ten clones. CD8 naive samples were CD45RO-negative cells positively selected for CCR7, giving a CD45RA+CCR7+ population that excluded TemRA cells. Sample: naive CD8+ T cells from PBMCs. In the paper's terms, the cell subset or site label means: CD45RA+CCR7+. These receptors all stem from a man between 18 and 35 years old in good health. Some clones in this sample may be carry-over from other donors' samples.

This chain's CDR3 is CASSPLRGADTIYF. CDR3 DNA: TGTGCCAGCAGTCCCCTAAGAGGGGCAGACACCATATATTTT. This chain connects TRBV28 to TRBJ1-3, with D maybe TRBD1 (5 bases). CDR1 and CDR2 (germline): MDHEN, SYDVKM. The CDR3 sequence is 14 residues long. Trimming left V 5 bases short and J 8 bases short, with 16 bases between.

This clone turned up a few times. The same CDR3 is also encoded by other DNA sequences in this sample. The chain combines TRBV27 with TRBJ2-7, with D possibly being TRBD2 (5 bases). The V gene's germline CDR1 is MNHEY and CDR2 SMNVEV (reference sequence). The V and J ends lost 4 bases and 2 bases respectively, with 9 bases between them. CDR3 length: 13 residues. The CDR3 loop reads CASSYEGPYEQYF. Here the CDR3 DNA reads TGTGCCAGCAGTTATGAGGGCCCCTACGAGCAGTACTTC.

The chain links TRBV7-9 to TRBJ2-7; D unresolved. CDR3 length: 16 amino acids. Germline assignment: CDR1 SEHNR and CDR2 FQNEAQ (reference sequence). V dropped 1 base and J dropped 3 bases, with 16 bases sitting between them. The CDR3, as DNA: TGTGCCAGCAGCTTAGGCCCCCCTCGAGGAGTCTACGAGCAGTACTTC. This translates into CASSLGPPRGVYEQYF.

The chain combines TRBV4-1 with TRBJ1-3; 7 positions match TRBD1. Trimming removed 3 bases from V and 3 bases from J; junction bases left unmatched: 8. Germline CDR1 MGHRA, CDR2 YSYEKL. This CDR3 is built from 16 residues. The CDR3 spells CASSQSYRGGGNTIYF. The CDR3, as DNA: TGCGCCAGCAGCCAGAGTTACAGGGGAGGTGGAAACACCATATATTTT.

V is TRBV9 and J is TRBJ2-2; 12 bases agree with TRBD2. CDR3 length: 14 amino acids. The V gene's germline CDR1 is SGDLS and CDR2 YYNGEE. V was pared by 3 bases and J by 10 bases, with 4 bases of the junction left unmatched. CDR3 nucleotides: TGTGCCAGCAGCGAGACTAGCGGGAGAGAGGAGCTGTTTTTT. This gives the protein CASSETSGREELFF.

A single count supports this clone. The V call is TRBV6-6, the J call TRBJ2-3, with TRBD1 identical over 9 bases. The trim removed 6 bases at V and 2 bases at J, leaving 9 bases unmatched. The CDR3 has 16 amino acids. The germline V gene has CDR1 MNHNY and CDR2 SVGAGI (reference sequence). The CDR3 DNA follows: TGTGCCAGCAGGGGACAGGGTTTGGGATACACAGATACGCAGTATTTT. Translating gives CASRGQGLGYTDTQYF.

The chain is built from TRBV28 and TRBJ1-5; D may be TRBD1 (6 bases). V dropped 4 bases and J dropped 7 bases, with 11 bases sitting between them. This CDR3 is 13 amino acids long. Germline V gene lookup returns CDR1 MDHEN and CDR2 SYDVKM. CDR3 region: CASSSMGTQPQHF. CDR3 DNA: TGTGCCAGCAGTTCTATGGGGACACAGCCCCAGCATTTT.

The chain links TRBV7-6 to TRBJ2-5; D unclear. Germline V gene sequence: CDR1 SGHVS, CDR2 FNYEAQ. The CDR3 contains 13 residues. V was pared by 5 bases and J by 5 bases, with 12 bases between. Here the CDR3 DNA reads TGTGCCAGCAGCCTCTCCCAACGGGAGACCCAGTACTTC. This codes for CASSLSQRETQYF. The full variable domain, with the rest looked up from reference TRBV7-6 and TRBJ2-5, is GAGVSQSPRYKVTKRGQDVALRCDPISGHVSLYWYRQALGQGPEFLTYFNYEAQQDKSGLPNDRFSAERPEGSISTLTIQRTEQRDSAMYRCASSLSQRETQYFGPGTRLLVL.

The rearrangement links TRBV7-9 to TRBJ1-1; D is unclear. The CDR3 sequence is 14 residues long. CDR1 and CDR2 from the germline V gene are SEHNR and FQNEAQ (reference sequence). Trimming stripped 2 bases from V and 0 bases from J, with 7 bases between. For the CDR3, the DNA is TGTGCCAGCAGCTTACAGACAATGAACACTGAAGCTTTCTTT. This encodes CASSLQTMNTEAFF.

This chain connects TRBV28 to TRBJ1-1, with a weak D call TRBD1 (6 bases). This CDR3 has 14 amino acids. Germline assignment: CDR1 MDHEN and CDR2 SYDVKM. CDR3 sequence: CASTPPDRPTEAFF. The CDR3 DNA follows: TGTGCAAGTACCCCCCCTGACAGGCCCACTGAAGCTTTCTTT.

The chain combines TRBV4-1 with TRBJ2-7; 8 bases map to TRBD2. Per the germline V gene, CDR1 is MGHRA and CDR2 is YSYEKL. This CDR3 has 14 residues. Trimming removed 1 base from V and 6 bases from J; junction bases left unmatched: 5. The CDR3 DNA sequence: TGCGCCAGCAGCCAAGGTTTCACTAGCGGCGAGCAGTACTTC. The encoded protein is CASSQGFTSGEQYF.

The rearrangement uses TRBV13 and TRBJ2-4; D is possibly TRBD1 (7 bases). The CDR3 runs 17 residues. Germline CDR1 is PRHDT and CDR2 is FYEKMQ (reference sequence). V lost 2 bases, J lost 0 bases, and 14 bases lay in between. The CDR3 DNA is TGTGCCAGCAGCTTACGCGGGACAGAGATAGCCAAAAACATTCAGTACTTC. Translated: CASSLRGTEIAKNIQYF.

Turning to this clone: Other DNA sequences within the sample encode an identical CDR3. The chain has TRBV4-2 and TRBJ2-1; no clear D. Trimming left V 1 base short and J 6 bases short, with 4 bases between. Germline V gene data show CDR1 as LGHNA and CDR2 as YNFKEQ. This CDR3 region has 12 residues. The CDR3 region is CASSQGSNEQFF. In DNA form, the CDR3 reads TGTGCCAGCAGCCAAGGTAGCAATGAGCAGTTCTTC.

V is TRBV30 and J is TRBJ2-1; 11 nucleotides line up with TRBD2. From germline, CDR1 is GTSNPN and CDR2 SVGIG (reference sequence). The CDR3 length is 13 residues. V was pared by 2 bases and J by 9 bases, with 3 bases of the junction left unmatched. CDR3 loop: CAWSTSGSAEQFF. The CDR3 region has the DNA TGTGCCTGGAGTACTAGCGGGAGTGCTGAGCAGTTCTTC.

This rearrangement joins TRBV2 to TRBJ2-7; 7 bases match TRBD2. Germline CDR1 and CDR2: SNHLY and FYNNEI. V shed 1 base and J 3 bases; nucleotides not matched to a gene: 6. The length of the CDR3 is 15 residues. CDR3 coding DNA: TGTGCCAGCAGTGAAGGGCTAGCGGCTTTCTACGAGCAGTACTTC. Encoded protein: CASSEGLAAFYEQYF.

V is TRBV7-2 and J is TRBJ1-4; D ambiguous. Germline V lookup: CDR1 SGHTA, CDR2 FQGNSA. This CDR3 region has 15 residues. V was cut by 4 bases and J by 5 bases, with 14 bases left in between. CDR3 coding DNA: TGTGCCAGCAGCTCCATCACCCGACGGAATGAAAAACTGTTTTTT. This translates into CASSSITRRNEKLFF.

The CDR3 region is CASNPGLAGRETQYF. Written as DNA, the CDR3 is TGTGCCAGCAACCCAGGGCTAGCGGGAAGGGAGACCCAGTACTTC. The J gene is TRBJ2-5, the V gene TRBV27, with 9 bases lining up with TRBD2. CDR1 MNHEY and CDR2 SMNVEV come from the germline V gene (reference sequence). CDR3 size: 15 residues. The J segment lost 5 bases and the V segment lost 7 bases, leaving 11 bases of the junction unmatched.